This T cell receptor (beta chain) was recovered during a study of glioma-infiltrating T cells. Study information: Glioblastomas were WHO grade IV, sampled at first diagnosis; low-grade were grade II. Broader study findings: CDR3 overlap between tissue and blood was very small. Above-expected tissue-blood divergence occurred in all gliomas, most in low-grade ones. Shared blood CDR3 signature motifs marked patients with low tissue-blood divergence.

This clonotype was seen a handful of times. Its antigen is not known. Using RNA template, CDR3s of TCR alpha and beta were amplified with iRepertoire arm-PCR. TCRdb passed the multiplex PCR reads through MiXCR, listing each CDR3 protein once. The sample includes 300,000 to 400,000 distinct CDR3 sequences, about 40% of them seen just once. In germline, CDR1 is MNHNS, CDR2 SASEGT. With V trimmed by 5 bases and J by 6 bases, 6 bases remained unmatched. The CDR3 is 14 amino acids. Material for sequencing was glioma tissue, nonneoplastic brain tissue, or PBMCs (not recorded which). The source is a human donor with low-grade glioma or glioblastoma, undergoing nonglioma brain surgery, or in good health (not recorded which). The J gene is TRBJ2-2, the V gene TRBV6-1; TRBD1 matches 7 bases. CDR3 sequence reads: CASSFDRDSGELFF. As DNA, the CDR3 is TGTGCCAGCAGTTTCGACAGGGATTCCGGGGAGCTGTTTTTT.